Listed here are 20 T cell receptor beta chains from one sample, sequenced in a study of blood T cells in healthy people across ages. A sample-barcoded 5' primer and a J-beta primer mix were used in a second PCR of about 6 to 11 cycles. MiXCR, run by TCRdb on the 5' RACE reads, gives a single entry per CDR3 protein. The sample carries 800,000 or so distinct CDR3 sequences, 25% recorded once. The sample was also linked to a second study, of T cells of mothers and their children.

Sequencing was carried out using blood. These receptors were collected from a boy aged 5-17 years in good health.

The sample holds a few counts of this clonotype. The chain has TRBV7-9 and TRBJ2-3; no clear D gene. The V gene's germline CDR1 is SEHNR and CDR2 FQNEAQ (reference sequence). The CDR3 is 15 residues long. V was cut by 5 bases and J by 2 bases, with 14 bases left in between. CDR3 residues: CASSPIDLNTDTQYF. The CDR3 DNA is TGTGCCAGCAGCCCCATTGACCTTAACACAGATACGCAGTATTTT.

In its sample, this clonotype was seen a few times. The chain employs TRBV7-2 and TRBJ2-7, with 7 bases fitting TRBD1. The CDR3 has 13 amino acids. J was trimmed by 1 base and V by 6 bases; bases with no gene match: 3. Germline V gene data show CDR1 as SGHTA and CDR2 as FQGNSA. The CDR3 region is CASRLQGSYEQYF. CDR3 sequence (DNA): TGTGCCAGCAGACTACAGGGGTCCTACGAGCAGTACTTC.

This clonotype appeared a single time. Germline and junction disagree at one end, which may indicate a read error. This sequence joins TRBV7-8 and TRBJ2-2, with TRBD2 matching 10 bases. This CDR3 has 16 residues. Per the germline V gene, CDR1 is SGHVS and CDR2 is FQNEAQ. The CDR3 is CASSLAGDGYTGELFF. The CDR3 DNA sequence: TGTGCCAGCAGCCTAGCGGGAGATGGGTACACCGGGGAGCTGTTTTTT.

The V gene is TRBV10-3, the J gene TRBJ2-3; D is unresolved. The germline gives CDR1 ENHRY, CDR2 SYGVKD. V was shortened by 10 bases and J by 2 bases, with 10 bases between the two germline ends. CDR3 length: 12 amino acids. CDR3 coding DNA: TGTGCCACTAGTGGCTACACAGATACGCAGTATTTT. Protein product: CATSGYTDTQYF.

This clonotype was seen only a few times. The chain combines TRBV29-1 with TRBJ1-2; D not certain. Germline values: CDR1 SQVTM, CDR2 ANQGSEA. The length of the CDR3 is 13 residues. V was clipped by 6 bases and J by 2 bases, with 13 bases between them. The CDR3 DNA follows: TGCAGCGTCAACACCCTGGGGAACTATGGCTACACCTTC. This sequence encodes CSVNTLGNYGYTF.

This chain's CDR3 is CASSQALHSGNTIYF. The CDR3 DNA sequence: TGCGCCAGCAGCCAAGCGCTACACTCTGGAAACACCATATATTTT. The V gene is TRBV4-3, the J gene TRBJ1-3, with D unclear. The CDR3 loop spans 15 amino acids. Germline V gene lookup returns CDR1 LGHNA and CDR2 YSLEER. V lost 1 base to trimming and J lost 0 bases, with 7 bases between them.

This clonotype was detected only a few times. CDR3 DNA: TGCGCCAGCAGCCAAGATCAGGACAGGGGGCACACTGAAGCTTTCTTT. Translation gives CASSQDQDRGHTEAFF. The chain recombines TRBV4-3 with TRBJ1-1, with 11 positions matching TRBD1. With V trimmed by 0 bases and J by 3 bases, 3 bases remained unmatched. From germline, CDR1 is LGHNA and CDR2 YSLEER. The length of the CDR3 is 16 residues.

The rearrangement joins TRBV9 to TRBJ1-2; possibly TRBD1 for D (5 bases). The CDR3 sequence is 15 residues long. V shed 4 bases and J shed 4 bases, with 17 bases lying between them. Germline CDR1 and CDR2: SGDLS and YYNGEE. CDR3 DNA sequence: TGTGCCAGCAGCCCACTCGGGGGGATCGGCTATGGCTACACCTTC. It encodes CASSPLGGIGYGYTF.

This clonotype showed up just a few times. The gene calls are TRBV7-2 and TRBJ2-6, with a weak D call TRBD1 (5 bases). CDR1 SGHTA and CDR2 FQGNSA come from the germline V gene. The V and J ends lost 1 base and 0 bases respectively, with 10 bases between them. The CDR3 sequence is 17 residues long. CDR3 nucleotides: TGTGCCAGCAGCTTAGTAATAGGGGTCTCTGGGGCCAACGTCCTGACTTTC. It specifies CASSLVIGVSGANVLTF.

The gene calls are TRBV6-5 and TRBJ2-6, with 7 nucleotides matching TRBD2. CDR1 is MNHEY, CDR2 SVGAGI, per germline. The V segment lost 8 bases and the J segment 4 bases; nucleotides outside the gene matches: 8. CDR3 size: 15 residues. The CDR3 coding sequence is TGTGCCAGCCAGCCGGGAGGCGTGGGGGCCAACGTCCTGACTTTC. It translates to CASQPGGVGANVLTF.

This clonotype was found a few times. The chain carries TRBV7-2 and TRBJ2-3; D remains ambiguous. The CDR3 runs 15 residues. V lost 4 bases and J lost 2, with 13 bases in between. Germline V lookup: CDR1 SGHTA, CDR2 FQGNSA. CDR3 bases: TGTGCCAGCAGCTCGCCTGAAAACCCCACAGATACGCAGTATTTT. Protein product: CASSSPENPTDTQYF.

The CDR3 sequence: CASSALYDTGELFF. Here the CDR3 DNA reads TGTGCCAGCAGCGCCCTCTACGACACCGGGGAGCTGTTTTTT. The chain links TRBV9 to TRBJ2-2; D is uncertain. Trimming stripped 3 bases from V and 3 bases from J, with 9 bases between. Per the germline V gene, CDR1 is SGDLS and CDR2 is YYNGEE. The CDR3 runs 14 residues.

The V call is TRBV20-1, the J call TRBJ1-4; D is perhaps TRBD1 (6 bases). This CDR3 is 13 amino acids long. Trimming pared 1 base from V and 8 bases from J, leaving 11 bases between. Germline V gives CDR1 DFQATT, CDR2 SNEGSKA (reference sequence). As DNA, the CDR3 is TGCAGTGCTAGAGTATTCGGGGGCGAAAAACTGTTTTTT. This translates into CSARVFGGEKLFF.

The V gene is TRBV20-1, the J gene TRBJ2-5; no firm D call. The V and J ends lost 6 bases and 1 base respectively, with 15 bases between them. CDR1 and CDR2 from the germline V gene are DFQATT and SNEGSKA (reference sequence). There are 14 residues in the CDR3. DNA of the CDR3: TGCAGTGCAATACAGATAGGGCTCCAAGAGACCCAGTACTTC. Translated, it gives CSAIQIGLQETQYF.

This clonotype has just a few counts. The V call is TRBV9, the J call TRBJ1-4; D might be TRBD1 (6 bases). Trimming removed 3 bases from V and 7 bases from J, with 16 bases in between. Germline V gene data show CDR1 as SGDLS and CDR2 as YYNGEE. The CDR3 has 15 amino acids. CDR3 region: CASSAVTGFSEKLFF. In DNA, the CDR3 is TGTGCCAGCAGCGCGGTGACAGGATTTAGTGAAAAACTGTTTTTT.

For this clonotype: Sequence at one end of the junction differs from germline and may be a read error. The CDR3 region is CASSQELSGIGSYNERFF. The CDR3 DNA is TGCGCCAGCAGCCAAGAATTAAGCGGGATAGGCTCCTACAATGAGCGGTTCTTC. V usage is TRBV4-3 and J usage is TRBJ2-1, with TRBD2 identical over 7 bases. Germline CDR1 is LGHNA and CDR2 is YSLEER. This CDR3 has 18 residues.

DNA for the CDR3: TGTGCCAGCAGTTCACTAGCGGGAGGTCTCTTAGCCGGGGAGCTGTTTTTT. This gives the protein CASSSLAGGLLAGELFF. The chain recombines TRBV7-2 with TRBJ2-2, with TRBD2 matching over 12 bases. V was clipped by 6 bases and J by 6 bases; unmatched bases: 11. CDR1 is SGHTA, CDR2 FQGNSA, per germline. The CDR3 is 17 residues long.

V is TRBV2 and J is TRBJ2-5; weak D call: TRBD1 (6 bases). Germline CDR1 reads SNHLY; CDR2 reads FYNNEI. V was cut by 6 bases and J by 9 bases, with 23 bases left in between. The CDR3 runs 15 residues. CDR3 nucleotides: TGTGCCAGCAGCGCCGGGGACATCTCGGGGCAGGCCCAGTACTTC. Protein product: CASSAGDISGQAQYF.

V is TRBV6-2 or TRBV6-3 and J is TRBJ2-5; 10 bases are a match to TRBD1. Germline CDR1 and CDR2: MNHEY and SVGEGT. The CDR3 extends over 15 amino acids. The junction had 7 bases not matched to a gene; V was cut back by 4 bases and J by 5 bases. CDR3 residues: CASSSTGGEWETQYF. CDR3 sequence (DNA): TGTGCCAGCAGTTCGACAGGGGGCGAGTGGGAGACCCAGTACTTC.

The chain joins TRBV27 to TRBJ1-2, with 8 bases aligning to TRBD1. V lost 8 bases and J lost 6; bases outside the gene matches: 11. The CDR3 covers 14 residues. CDR1 and CDR2 (germline): MNHEY, SMNVEV (reference sequence). CDR3 sequence: CASGSLDRVDGYTF. The CDR3 DNA follows: TGTGCCAGCGGATCCCTGGACAGGGTAGATGGCTACACCTTC.